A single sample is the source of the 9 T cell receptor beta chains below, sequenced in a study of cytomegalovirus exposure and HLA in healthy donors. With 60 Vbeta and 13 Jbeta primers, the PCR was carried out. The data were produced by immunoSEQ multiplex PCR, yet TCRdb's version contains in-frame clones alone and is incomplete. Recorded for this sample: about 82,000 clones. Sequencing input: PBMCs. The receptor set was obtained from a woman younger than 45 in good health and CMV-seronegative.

This CDR3 is CAWSAENARGETQYF. In nucleotides, the CDR3 is TGTGCCTGGAGTGCTGAAAATGCCCGAGGGGAGACCCAGTACTTC. The chain uses TRBV30 and TRBJ2-5; D perhaps matches TRBD2 (5 bases). The CDR3 consists of 15 residues. With 1 base removed from V and 5 bases from J, the gap between germline ends came to 17 bases. Per germline, CDR1 GTSNPN and CDR2 SVGIG (reference sequence).

The CDR3 protein is CASSPGLHNEQFF. In DNA, the CDR3 is TGTGCCAGCTCACCAGGACTCCACAATGAGCAGTTCTTC. The chain recombines TRBV18 with TRBJ2-1; TRBD2 might be the D (5 bases). Trimming cost V 2 bases and J 5 bases, with 7 bases left between them. The CDR3 covers 13 residues. Germline CDR1 KGHSH, CDR2 LQKENI.

The CDR3 coding sequence is TGTGCCAGTAGTATCTCAGGACAGGGGGGCTACGAGCAGTACTTC. Translated, it gives CASSISGQGGYEQYF. J is TRBJ2-7 and V is TRBV19; 10 nucleotides line up with TRBD1. This CDR3 comprises 15 residues. V shed 3 bases, J shed 3 bases, and the junction held 5 bases outside the gene matches. Germline V gene lookup returns CDR1 LNHDA and CDR2 SQIVND (reference sequence).

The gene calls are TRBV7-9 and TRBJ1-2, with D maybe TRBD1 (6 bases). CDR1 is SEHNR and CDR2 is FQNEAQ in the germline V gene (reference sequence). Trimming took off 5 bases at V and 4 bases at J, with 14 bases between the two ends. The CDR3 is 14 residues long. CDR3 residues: CASSTEGVGYGYTF. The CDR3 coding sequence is TGTGCCAGCAGCACTGAGGGGGTCGGCTATGGCTACACCTTC.

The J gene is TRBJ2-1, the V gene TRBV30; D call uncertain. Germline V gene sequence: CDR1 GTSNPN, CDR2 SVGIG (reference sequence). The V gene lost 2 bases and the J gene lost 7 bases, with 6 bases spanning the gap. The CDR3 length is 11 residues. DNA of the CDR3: TGTGCCTGGAGTCGCGTTAATGAGCAGTTCTTC. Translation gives CAWSRVNEQFF.

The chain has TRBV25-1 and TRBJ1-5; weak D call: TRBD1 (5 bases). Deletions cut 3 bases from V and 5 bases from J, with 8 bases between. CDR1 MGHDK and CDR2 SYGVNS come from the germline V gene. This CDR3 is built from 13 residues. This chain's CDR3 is CASSETGDQPQHF. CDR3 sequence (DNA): TGTGCCAGCAGTGAGACGGGGGATCAGCCCCAGCATTTT. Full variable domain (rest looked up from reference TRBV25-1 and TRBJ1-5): EADIYQTPRYLVIGTGKKITLECSQTMGHDKMYWYQQDPGMELHLIHYSYGVNSTEKGDLSSESTVSRIRTEHFPLTLESARPSHTSQYLCASSETGDQPQHFGDGTRLSIL.

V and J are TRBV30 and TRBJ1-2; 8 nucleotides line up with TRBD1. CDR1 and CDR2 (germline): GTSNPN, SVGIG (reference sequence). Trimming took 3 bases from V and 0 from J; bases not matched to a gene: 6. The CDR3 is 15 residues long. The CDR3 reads CAWRTPGGANYGYTF. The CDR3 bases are TGTGCCTGGAGAACCCCAGGGGGCGCTAACTATGGCTACACCTTC.

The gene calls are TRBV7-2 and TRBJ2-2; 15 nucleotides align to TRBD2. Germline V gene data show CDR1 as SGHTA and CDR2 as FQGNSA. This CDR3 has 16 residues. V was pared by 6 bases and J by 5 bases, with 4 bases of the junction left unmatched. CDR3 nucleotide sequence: TGTGCCAGCAGGCGCGGACTAGCGGGAGGGACCGGGGAGCTGTTTTTT. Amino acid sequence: CASRRGLAGGTGELFF.

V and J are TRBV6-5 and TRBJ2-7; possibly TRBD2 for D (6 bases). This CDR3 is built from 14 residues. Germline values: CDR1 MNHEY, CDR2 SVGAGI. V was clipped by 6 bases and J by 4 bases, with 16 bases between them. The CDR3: CASRTTSGLYEQYF. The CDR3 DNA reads TGTGCCAGCAGAACCACAAGCGGACTATACGAGCAGTACTTC.